Sequencing of this T cell receptor (beta chain) was carried out in a study of T cells after yellow fever vaccination. Study-level results: Of the clonotypes, a small share occurred in both CD4 and CD8 compartments. After the booster, 96% of CD4 and more than 85% of CD8 primary-response clones were re-detected. FACS-sorted repertoires might harbor abundant contaminating clonotypes from the bulk population.

TCRdb analysed the 5' RACE reads with MiXCR anew, one entry per CDR3 protein. The sample consists of about 300,000 distinct CDR3 sequences, about 10% of them appearing once. Ten or more counts support this clonotype. What it binds is not known. Germline and junction disagree at one end, which may indicate a read error. The CDR3 covers 14 residues. The sequence derives from a man between 18 and 35 years old who received the YFV17D yellow fever vaccine. The rearrangement links TRBV12-3 or TRBV12-4 to TRBJ1-3, with 8 bases identical to TRBD1. The input for sequencing was CD4+ T cells sorted from PBMCs, taken 5 days after the yellow fever booster vaccination. The CDR3 DNA reads as TGTGCCAGCACTTTACAGGGGGCTGGAAACACCATATATTTT. Translated, it gives CASTLQGAGNTIYF.